This T cell receptor beta chain was retrieved from a study of vaccination effects on CD4 cells after COVID-19 (dated by TCRdb to 2021 to 2024). Study-wide context: Across the study, the median time from the second dose to post-vaccine sampling was 72 days (range 14 to 241). In both COVID-19 convalescent patients and infection-naive vaccine recipients, the study compared SARS-CoV-2 spike-specific CD4+ TCR repertoires from before mRNA vaccination with those from after it. Altogether, around eleven COVID-19 convalescent patients and a few SARS-CoV-2-naive healthy vaccine recipients made up the full study. Cultures from other donors in the study were sequenced with the Oncomine TCR Beta short-read assay on an Illumina iSeq 100. Beyond this particular receptor, the publication reports: Limitations of the study were the small number of convalescent patients and the absence of early post-infection timepoints. Both infection-induced and vaccine-induced clones contracted markedly at late post-vaccination timepoints, which is consistent with waning T cell responses. Among healthy vaccine recipients, nearly all vaccine-induced clones were SARS-CoV-2 mono-reactive, and just 1 of 255 was cross-reactive with common cold coronaviruses.

The ViraFEST assay stimulated PBMC with viral peptide pools and then used TCR sequencing to identify antigen-specific CD4+ T cell clonotypes by expansion. After around eleven days of culture, CD4+ T cells were isolated with the EasySep CD4+ T cell isolation kit. Each participant received two doses of an mRNA SARS-CoV-2 vaccine, either BNT162b2 or mRNA-1273. Negative nucleocapsid antibody results before and after vaccination confirmed that the healthy vaccine recipients had no prior SARS-CoV-2 infection. Approximately 2 million PBMC per well were cultured with around 9.8 ug/ml peptides in IMDM containing around 5.3% human AB serum, approximately 10 IU/ml IL-2 and gentamicin. Half of the culture medium was replaced with fresh IL-2-containing medium on days 3 and 7. Unless noted otherwise, every peptide stimulation condition was grown in triplicate wells. Using Ficoll-Paque Plus gradient centrifugation, PBMC were separated from whole blood and then either used fresh or cryopreserved at -140C. The overlapping peptide pools covered the spike proteins of SARS-CoV-2 and of the common cold coronaviruses HCoV-NL63, HCoV-OC43 and HCoV-229E. Genomic DNA was extracted from cultured CD4+ T cells with the QIAamp micro DNA kit.

Based on the germline V gene, the CDR1 and CDR2 sequences are MRHNA and SNTAGT. The CDR3 runs 13 residues from the cysteine to the phenylalanine. The retained sequence is limited to the CDR3, 39 bases, with the frame set at the first base. V is pared back by 2 bases and J by 4 bases, with 8 bases lying between the germline termini. The count of this clone is one. The antigen this receptor binds is unknown. There are no base qualities to consult, and no much larger clone falls within one base. Library method: the immunoSEQ multiplex PCR assay. DNA from the CD4+ T cells that had been cultured and isolated underwent TCR beta CDR3 sequencing. The original pipeline was this. Non-productive TCR sequences were removed and reads were trimmed to the CDR3 region, keeping CDR3s of at least 7 amino acids. The MANAFEST web app was used to pick out antigen-specific clonotypes by comparing their expansion in peptide wells with that in reference cultures. Positive clones required FDR<0.05 expansion versus reference and all other wells, odds ratio above 5, and frequency above 0.1% in two replicate wells. A clonotype was called cross-reactive if it was significantly expanded both in SARS-CoV-2 spike wells and in at least one common cold coronavirus spike condition. Using the stringdist R package, CDR3 similarity was measured by Levenshtein distance, and unrooted trees were constructed with ape in R 3.6.1. Held by TCRdb, this immuneACCESS table contains in-frame sequences only and omits some clones. Under half of the omission traces to an unresolved V gene where checked; the cause of the rest is unknown. The V and J calls and clone size were taken over from that table, and D and trimming were inferred from the DNA. Within this sample are about 59,000 clones, with 60% to 80% of them counted one time only. The ten largest clones add up to 1.5% to 2% of the sample.

This chain is built from TRBV6-4 and TRBJ1-2; the D gene assignment is ambiguous. The clonotype comes from a human donor who received a COVID-19 vaccine. The sample was CD4+ T cells from PBMCs cultured with HCoV-OC43 spike peptides, taken after COVID-19 vaccination. In light of the paper, this sample's cell subset or site label describes: HCoV-OC43 spike overlapping peptide pool stimulation. The DNA sequence is TGTGCCAGCAGTGACGGGGTTGGCTATGGCTACACCTTC. Translated, it reads CASSDGVGYGYTF.